The sample holds a few counts of the clone carrying this T cell receptor (beta chain). Its antigen is unknown. The data were taken from a study of CD8 T cells in ankylosing spondylitis. TCRdb re-called the 5' RACE reads through MiXCR, storing one row per CDR3 protein. The profile shows approximately 240,000 distinct CDR3 sequences, 20% to 30% of them singletons. Trimming stripped 8 bases from V and 4 bases from J, with 19 bases between. This CDR3 has 15 residues. General study results and limits: Past research had described some motif variants in reactive arthritis synovial fluid and blood.

Sequences were obtained from blood, either unsorted or a sorted T cell fraction (not recorded which). This TCR came from a male donor with ankylosing spondylitis or in good health (not recorded which). The chain links TRBV12-3 or TRBV12-4 to TRBJ2-3; no clear D gene. In DNA form, the CDR3 reads TGTGCCAGCTCCAACGTCGGTCGTCCCCCAGATACGCAGTATTTT. Protein product: CASSNVGRPPDTQYF.